The 9 T cell receptor beta chains in this list originate from one sample, sequenced in a study of blood T cell repertoires in COVID-19 (dated by TCRdb to the early 2020s). Receptors were amplified or captured by the immunoSEQ multiplex PCR assay. TCRdb took this table from immuneACCESS and kept in-frame rearrangements with V and J called. Such tables lack part of the clones; where checked against another copy, unresolved V genes explain under half of the gap, and the rest is unexplained. The sample contains 250,000 or so clones, around 80% of them found a single time. The top ten constitute roughly 5% of the sample. The specimen sequenced was peripheral blood. The receptors were sampled from a human donor in a cohort sampled during active COVID-19.

The CDR3: CASSLAGTGSSALHF. In DNA form, the CDR3 reads TGCGCCAGCAGCTTGGCCGGGACAGGCTCTTCGGCCCTCCACTTT. This sequence joins TRBV5-1 and TRBJ1-6, with 8 bases lining up with TRBD1. CDR1 is SGHRS, CDR2 YFSETQ, per germline. Losses at the gene ends were 0 bases for V and 14 bases for J; bases not matched to a gene: 10. The CDR3 contains 15 residues.

The chain carries TRBV5-1 and TRBJ2-2, with 10 bases aligning to TRBD1. Germline values: CDR1 SGHRS, CDR2 YFSETQ. The CDR3 runs to 17 residues. V was pared by 1 base and J by 6 bases, with 9 bases of the junction left unmatched. Here the CDR3 DNA reads TGCGCCAGCAGCTTGTATCCGGGACAGGGGTCCGCCGGGGAGCTGTTTTTT. The encoded protein is CASSLYPGQGSAGELFF.

This sequence joins TRBV6-5 and TRBJ1-6, with D tentatively TRBD1 (6 bases). The length of the CDR3 is 15 residues. The V and J ends lost 0 bases and 10 bases respectively, with 13 bases between them. CDR1 and CDR2 (germline): MNHEY, SVGAGI. CDR3 in amino acids: CASSYSTGRRSPLHF. DNA of the CDR3: TGTGCCAGCAGTTACTCAACAGGGAGACGATCACCCCTCCACTTT.

The chain uses TRBV29-1 and TRBJ2-1; a possible D gene is TRBD1 (5 bases). Germline V gives CDR1 SQVTM, CDR2 ANQGSEA. V was shortened by 6 bases and J by 8 bases, with 11 bases between the two germline ends. The CDR3 has 11 residues. The CDR3 protein is CSVNGHDEQFF. The CDR3 region has the DNA TGCAGCGTCAATGGACACGATGAGCAGTTCTTC.

DNA of the CDR3: TGCGCCAGCAGCCTCCAGGGCCTTAGGAACGAGCAGTACTTC. This translates into CASSLQGLRNEQYF. The chain couples TRBV5-1 to TRBJ2-7; D possibly corresponds to TRBD1 (5 bases). The CDR3 runs 14 residues. V was clipped by 4 bases and J by 5 bases, with 16 bases between them. CDR1 is SGHRS, CDR2 YFSETQ, per germline.

V is TRBV18 and J is TRBJ2-3; D perhaps matches TRBD1 (6 bases). Per germline, CDR1 KGHSH and CDR2 LQKENI. The CDR3 loop spans 14 amino acids. V was cut by 6 bases and J by 3 bases, with 13 bases left in between. CDR3 sequence: CASSQETGTDTQYF. Written as DNA, the CDR3 is TGTGCCAGCTCTCAGGAGACAGGTACAGATACGCAGTATTTT.

This clone has only one observation. V is TRBV6-6 and J is TRBJ1-5; TRBD1 aligns across 8 bases. This CDR3 comprises 15 residues. Trimming removed 6 bases from V and 2 bases from J; junction bases left unmatched: 6. CDR1 is MNHNY and CDR2 is SVGAGI in the germline V gene (reference sequence). CDR3 nucleotides: TGTGCCAGCAGATCAGGGGGCCGGGGCAATCAGCCCCAGCATTTT. Protein: CASRSGGRGNQPQHF.

The gene calls are TRBV19 and TRBJ2-1; 11 bases fit TRBD2. Germline V gene sequence: CDR1 LNHDA, CDR2 SQIVND (reference sequence). Trimming at V came to 5 bases and at J to 7 bases, leaving 7 bases not matched to a gene. This CDR3 has 15 amino acids. In nucleotides, the CDR3 is TGTGCCAGTAGTGTGCTAGCGGGGGGAAAAAATGAGCAGTTCTTC. This codes for CASSVLAGGKNEQFF.

The CDR3 region has the DNA TGCGCCAGCAGCTCGGCGAGGCCGGAGACCCAGTACTTC. It is translated as CASSSARPETQYF. V usage is TRBV5-1 and J usage is TRBJ2-5; D gene unclear. This CDR3 comprises 13 residues. The V end lost 3 bases, the J end lost 5 bases, and 11 bases lay between the germline ends. Germline CDR1 reads SGHRS; CDR2 reads YFSETQ. The variable domain in full, with the rest retrieved from reference TRBV5-1 and TRBJ2-5, is KAGVTQTPRYLIKTRGQQVTLSCSPISGHRSVSWYQQTPGQGLQFLFEYFSETQRNKGNFPGRFSGRQFSNSRSEMNVSTLELGDSALYLCASSSARPETQYFGPGTRLLVL.